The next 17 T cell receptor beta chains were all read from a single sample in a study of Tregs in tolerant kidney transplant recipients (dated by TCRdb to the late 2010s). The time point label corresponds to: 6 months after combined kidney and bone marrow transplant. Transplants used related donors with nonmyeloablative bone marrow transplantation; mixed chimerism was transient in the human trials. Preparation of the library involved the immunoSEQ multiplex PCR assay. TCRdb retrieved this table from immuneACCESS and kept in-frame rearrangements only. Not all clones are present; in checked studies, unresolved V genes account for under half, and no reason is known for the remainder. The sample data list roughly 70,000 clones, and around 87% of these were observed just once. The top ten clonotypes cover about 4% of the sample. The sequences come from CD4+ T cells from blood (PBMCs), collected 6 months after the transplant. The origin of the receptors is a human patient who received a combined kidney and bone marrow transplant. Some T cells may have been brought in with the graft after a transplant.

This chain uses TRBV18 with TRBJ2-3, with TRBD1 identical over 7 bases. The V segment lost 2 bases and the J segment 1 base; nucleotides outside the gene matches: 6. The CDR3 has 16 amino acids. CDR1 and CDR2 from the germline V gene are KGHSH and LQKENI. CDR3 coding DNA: TGTGCCAGCTCACCAGTCTCTACAGGGGGCACAGATACGCAGTATTTT. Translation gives CASSPVSTGGTDTQYF.

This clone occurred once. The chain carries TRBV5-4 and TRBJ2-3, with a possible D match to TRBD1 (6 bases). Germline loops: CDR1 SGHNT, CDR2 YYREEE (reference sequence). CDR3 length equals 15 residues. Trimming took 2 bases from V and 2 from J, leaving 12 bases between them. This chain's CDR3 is CASSFRQANTDTQYF. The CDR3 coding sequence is TGTGCCAGCAGCTTCCGACAGGCGAACACAGATACGCAGTATTTT. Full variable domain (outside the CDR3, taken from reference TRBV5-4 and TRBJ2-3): ETGVTQSPTHLIKTRGQQVTLRCSSQSGHNTVSWYQQALGQGPQFIFQYYREEENGRGNFPPRFSGLQFPNYSSELNVNALELDDSALYLCASSFRQANTDTQYFGPGTRLTVL.

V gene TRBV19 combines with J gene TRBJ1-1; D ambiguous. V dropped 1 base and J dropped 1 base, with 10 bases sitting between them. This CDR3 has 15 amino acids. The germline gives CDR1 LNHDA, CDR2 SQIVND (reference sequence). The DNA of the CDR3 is TGTGCCAGTAGTATAGGCGGGGTTAAGAACACTGAAGCTTTCTTT. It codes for CASSIGGVKNTEAFF.

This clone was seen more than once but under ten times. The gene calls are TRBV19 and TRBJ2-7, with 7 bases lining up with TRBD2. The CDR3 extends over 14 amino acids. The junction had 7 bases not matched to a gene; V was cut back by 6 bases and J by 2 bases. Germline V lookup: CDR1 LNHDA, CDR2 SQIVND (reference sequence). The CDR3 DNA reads TGTGCCAGTAGAGCGGGACCGTCTACCTACGAGCAGTACTTC. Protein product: CASRAGPSTYEQYF.

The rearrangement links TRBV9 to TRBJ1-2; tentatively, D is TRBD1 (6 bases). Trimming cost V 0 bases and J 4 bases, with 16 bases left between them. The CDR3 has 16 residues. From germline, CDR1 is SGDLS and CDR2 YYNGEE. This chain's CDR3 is CASSVAPNTGSYGYTF. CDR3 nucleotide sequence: TGTGCCAGCAGCGTAGCCCCAAATACAGGGTCCTATGGCTACACCTTC.

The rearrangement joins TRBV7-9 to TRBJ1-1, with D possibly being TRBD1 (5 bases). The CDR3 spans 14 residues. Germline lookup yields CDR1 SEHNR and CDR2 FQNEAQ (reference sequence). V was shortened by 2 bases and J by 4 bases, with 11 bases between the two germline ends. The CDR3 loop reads CASSLSQGSTEAFF. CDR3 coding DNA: TGTGCCAGCAGCTTATCGCAGGGCTCCACTGAAGCTTTCTTT.

CDR3 DNA: TGTGCCAGCAGCCGGGGGGAATCCTACAATGAGCAGTTCTTC. It is translated as CASSRGESYNEQFF. This chain uses TRBV7-2 with TRBJ2-1; 7 bases align to TRBD2. V gave up 5 bases and J gave up 1 base; unmatched junction bases: 2. CDR1 is SGHTA, CDR2 FQGNSA, per germline. CDR3 size: 14 residues.

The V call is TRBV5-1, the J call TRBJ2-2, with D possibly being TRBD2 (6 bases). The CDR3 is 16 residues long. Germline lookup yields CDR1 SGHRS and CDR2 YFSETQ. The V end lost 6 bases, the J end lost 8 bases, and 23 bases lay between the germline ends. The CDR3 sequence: CASTSFTAGSRGELFF. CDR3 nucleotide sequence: TGCGCCAGCACCTCTTTCACGGCGGGAAGTCGAGGGGAGCTGTTTTTT.

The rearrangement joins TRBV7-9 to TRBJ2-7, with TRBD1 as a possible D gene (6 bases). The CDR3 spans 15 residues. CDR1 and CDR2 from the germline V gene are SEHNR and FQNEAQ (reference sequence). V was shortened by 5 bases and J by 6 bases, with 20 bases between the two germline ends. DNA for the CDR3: TGTGCCAGCAGCCCACCGGGCAGGGGAGTCTCCGAGCAGTACTTC. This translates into CASSPPGRGVSEQYF. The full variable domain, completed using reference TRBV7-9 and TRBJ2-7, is DTGVSQNPRHKITKRGQNVTFRCDPISEHNRLYWYRQTLGQGPEFLTYFQNEAQLEKSRLLSDRFSAERPKGSFSTLEIQRTEQGDSAMYLCASSPPGRGVSEQYFGPGTRLTVT.

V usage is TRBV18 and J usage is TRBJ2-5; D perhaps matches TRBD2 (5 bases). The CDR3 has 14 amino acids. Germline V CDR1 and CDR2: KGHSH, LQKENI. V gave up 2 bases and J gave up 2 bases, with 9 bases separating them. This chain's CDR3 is CASSPGGGQETQYF. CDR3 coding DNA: TGTGCCAGCTCACCAGGAGGTGGGCAAGAGACCCAGTACTTC.

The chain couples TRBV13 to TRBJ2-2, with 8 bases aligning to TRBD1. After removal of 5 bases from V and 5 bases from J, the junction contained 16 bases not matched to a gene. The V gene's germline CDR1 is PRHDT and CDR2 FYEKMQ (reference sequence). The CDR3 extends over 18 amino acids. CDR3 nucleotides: TGTGCCAGCAGCACCACCTTGACCCGGACAGGGAGGACCGGGGAGCTGTTTTTT. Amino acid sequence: CASSTTLTRTGRTGELFF. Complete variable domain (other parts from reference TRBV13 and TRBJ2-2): AAGVIQSPRHLIKEKRETATLKCYPIPRHDTVYWYQQGPGQDPQFLISFYEKMQSDKGSIPDRFSAQQFSDYHSELNMSSLELGDSALYFCASSTTLTRTGRTGELFFGEGSRLTVL.

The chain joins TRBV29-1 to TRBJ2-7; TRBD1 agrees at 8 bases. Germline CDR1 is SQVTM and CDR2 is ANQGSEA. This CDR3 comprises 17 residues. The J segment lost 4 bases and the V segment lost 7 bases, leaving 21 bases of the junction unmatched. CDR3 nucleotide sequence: TGCAGCGCCGAGGGGGACAGGCCCTTCCGTCGACTTTACGAGCAGTACTTC. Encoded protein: CSAEGDRPFRRLYEQYF.

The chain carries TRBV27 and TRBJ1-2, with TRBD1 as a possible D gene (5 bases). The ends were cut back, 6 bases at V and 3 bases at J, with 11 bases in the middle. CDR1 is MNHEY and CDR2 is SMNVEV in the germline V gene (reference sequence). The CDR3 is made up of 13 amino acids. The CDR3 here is CASRPEGYYGYTF. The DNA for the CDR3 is TGTGCCAGCAGGCCGGAGGGGTACTATGGCTACACCTTC.

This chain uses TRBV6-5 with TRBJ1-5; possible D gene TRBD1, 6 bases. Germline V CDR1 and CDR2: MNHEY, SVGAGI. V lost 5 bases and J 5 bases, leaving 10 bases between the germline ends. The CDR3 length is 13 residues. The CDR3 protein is CASSRQGYQPQHF. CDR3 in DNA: TGTGCCAGCAGTCGTCAGGGGTATCAGCCCCAGCATTTT.

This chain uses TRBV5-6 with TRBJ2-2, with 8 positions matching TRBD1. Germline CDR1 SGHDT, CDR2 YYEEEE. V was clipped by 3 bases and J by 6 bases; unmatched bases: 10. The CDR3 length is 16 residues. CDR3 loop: CASSWRTGPSPGELFF. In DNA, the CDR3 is TGTGCCAGCAGCTGGAGGACAGGGCCGAGTCCCGGGGAGCTGTTTTTT.

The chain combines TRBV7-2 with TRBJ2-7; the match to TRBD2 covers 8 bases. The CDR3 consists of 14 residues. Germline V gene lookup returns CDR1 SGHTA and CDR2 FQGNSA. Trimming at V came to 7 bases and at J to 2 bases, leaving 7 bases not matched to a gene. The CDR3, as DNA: TGTGCCAGCAACTTCGCCGGGGGGGCCTACGAGCAGTACTTC. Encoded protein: CASNFAGGAYEQYF.

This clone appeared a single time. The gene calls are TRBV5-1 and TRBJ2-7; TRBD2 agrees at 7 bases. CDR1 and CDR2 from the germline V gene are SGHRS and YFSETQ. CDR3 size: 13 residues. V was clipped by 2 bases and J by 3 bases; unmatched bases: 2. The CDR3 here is CASSFGDYYEQYF. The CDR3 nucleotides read TGCGCCAGCAGCTTTGGGGACTACTACGAGCAGTACTTC.